The source of this T cell receptor (beta chain) is a study of T cells expressing NK-cell markers. At the level of the study: Researchers got TCR beta repertoires out of sorted CD3+CD56+NKG2C+, CD3+CD56+NKG2C- and CD3+CD56-NKG2C+ T cells.

TCRdb reprocessed the 5' RACE reads; each CDR3 protein has one entry and no DNA is given. The sample holds approximately 380,000 distinct CDR3 sequences. This CDR3 has 18 amino acids. Germline CDR1 SGHTA, CDR2 FQGTGA. The receptor's source is a man aged 18 to 69 in good health. Sequencing was performed on blood T cells: a sorted CD56 or NKG2C T cell subset, CD4+ or CD8+ T cells, or bulk PBMC T cells (not recorded which). The chain employs TRBV7-3 and TRBJ2-1; TCRdb indicates TRBD2, and absent DNA this call remains unverified. CDR3 region: CASSPEGGLAGGSNEQFF. The whole variable domain, remainder taken from reference TRBV7-3 and TRBJ2-1, is GAGVSQTPSNKVTEKGKYVELRCDPISGHTALYWYRQSLGQGPEFLIYFQGTGAADDSGLPNDRFFAVRPEGSVSTLKIQRTERGDSAVYLCASSPEGGLAGGSNEQFFGPGTRLTVL.